This paragraph covers one T cell receptor (beta chain) sequence. This clonotype has a count of ten or more. This receptor's antigen is unknown. There are no base qualities to consult, and no much larger clone falls within one base. The sample's treatment or condition, from its label and the paper: allogeneic hematopoietic cell transplantation with graft depleted of TCRalphabeta T cells and CD19 B cells. The transplant recipients were children given TCRalphabeta/CD19-depleted allogeneic hematopoietic cell grafts. Preparation of the library involved PCR. Data came from an Illumina HiSeq 2500. To normalize quantification of the TCRbeta repertoire, the TCR libraries were built with molecular barcoding that relied on unique molecular identifiers. TCRdb reworked the public reads: Q25 trimming with fastp, MiXCR clone assembly, productive beta chains retained. Merged by CDR3 protein, the rows form single entries marked with the most common genes and DNA. This sample has roughly 280,000 distinct CDR3 sequences in its table, and around 10% of those were observed once. The top ten clones comprise about a quarter of the sample.

This entry is derived from a study of T-cell reconstitution after alpha-beta-depleted transplantation in children (dated by TCRdb to the mid-2010s). About the full investigation: Using TCR repertoire profiling, the study followed T-cell immune reconstitution in a quantitative way in children after TCRalphabeta/CD19-depleted allogeneic hematopoietic cell transplantation. Here is what the overall study found, with its caveats: The apparently early alphabetaT-cell count recovery about two months after transplant was reportedly dependent on only several hundred rapidly expanded clones derived from non-depleted graft cells. Hyperexpanded clone frequencies declined over subsequent months; after one year, T-cell counts and TCRbeta diversity were mostly attributed to newly produced T cells. In some patients, the high TCRbeta diversity seen at day 60 was put down to recipient T cells and intrathymic progenitors that had survived conditioning.

The sequenced sample was peripheral blood, obtained 180 days after TCRalphabeta/CD19-depleted stem cell transplant. The sequence came from a male patient between 2 and 10 years old who had a stem cell transplant for chronic granulomatous disease, so the T cells may come from the graft donor.

The CDR3 reads CASSSHRVGSNQPQHF. The sequenced DNA is TGTGCCAGCAGCTCTCACAGGGTAGGGAGCAATCAGCCCCAGCATTTT. This receptor chain uses TRBV7-9 and TRBJ1-5; TRBD1 is perhaps the D gene, given 6 matching bases. CDR1 and CDR2 are read off the germline V gene (reference sequence) as SEHNR and FQNEAQ. Trimming costs V 4 bases and J 1 base, and their ends lie 14 bases apart. Spanning cysteine to phenylalanine, the CDR3 consists of 16 amino acids. CDR3 DNA is the only sequence kept; it has 48 bases, read in frame from the first base.